Each of the 26 T cell receptor beta chains below was sequenced from the same sample in a study of cytotoxic CD8 clonotypes in ibrutinib-treated CLL (dated by TCRdb to about 2021). Libraries came from the immunoSEQ multiplex PCR assay. In its TCRdb copy, this immuneACCESS table keeps in-frame sequences only and misses some clones. Where compared with another copy, unresolved V genes explain less than half of these, and the others have no known cause. Present in this sample are approximately 350,000 clones, over 60% of which were seen just once. The ten largest account for about 5.9% of the sample. The sample in question was PBMCs, obtained after 36 months of ibrutinib treatment. Receptors were obtained from a human donor with chronic lymphocytic leukemia.

The chain couples TRBV29-1 to TRBJ1-2, with TRBD1 matching 9 bases. Germline-derived CDR1 and CDR2 are SQVTM and ANQGSEA. J gave up 8 bases and V 1 base, and 14 bases lay outside the gene matches. This CDR3 is built from 16 residues. The CDR3 loop reads CSVEVDRGFLSWGYTF. The DNA for the CDR3 is TGCAGCGTTGAAGTGGACAGGGGTTTCCTATCGTGGGGCTACACCTTC.

CDR3 in amino acids: CASKPGQGFAKNIQYF. CDR3 in DNA: TGTGCCAGCAAACCTGGGCAGGGGTTCGCCAAAAACATTCAGTACTTC. The rearrangement links TRBV27 to TRBJ2-4, with a weak D call TRBD1 (6 bases). There are 16 residues in the CDR3. V gave up 7 bases and J gave up 1 base, with 17 bases separating them. Germline assignment: CDR1 MNHEY and CDR2 SMNVEV (reference sequence).

In this sample, this clone turned up a few times. CDR3 region: CASTRGGSRQPQHF. The CDR3 bases are TGTGCCAGCACCCGGGGGGGGAGTCGTCAGCCCCAGCATTTT. The chain couples TRBV6-1 to TRBJ1-5; weak D call: TRBD1 (5 bases). V shed 7 bases and J shed 6 bases, with 16 bases lying between them. Germline loops: CDR1 MNHNS, CDR2 SASEGT. The CDR3 runs 14 residues.

The V call is TRBV6-5, the J call TRBJ2-4; weak D call: TRBD1 (6 bases). Germline V lookup: CDR1 MNHEY, CDR2 SVGAGI. This CDR3 spans 16 amino acids. Trimming stripped 2 bases from V and 3 bases from J, with 14 bases between. CDR3 region: CASSYNRVTHKNIQYF. As DNA, the CDR3 is TGTGCCAGCAGTTACAACAGGGTGACCCACAAAAACATTCAGTACTTC.

The rearrangement uses TRBV20-1 and TRBJ2-1, with D perhaps matching TRBD1 or TRBD2 (5 bases each). CDR3 length equals 11 residues. Germline V gene data show CDR1 as DFQATT and CDR2 as SNEGSKA (reference sequence). V was trimmed by 2 bases and J by 10 bases, leaving 9 bases between them. This CDR3 reads CSARRRTEQFF. CDR3 nucleotides: TGCAGTGCTAGAAGGAGGACAGAGCAGTTCTTC.

The chain has TRBV19 and TRBJ2-1; D may be TRBD2 (6 bases). CDR1 is LNHDA, CDR2 SQIVND, per germline (reference sequence). This CDR3 has 14 amino acids. Trimming removed 2 bases from V and 5 bases from J, with 10 bases in between. The CDR3 region is CASSIPWGDNEQFF. The CDR3 DNA reads as TGTGCCAGTAGTATACCATGGGGGGACAATGAGCAGTTCTTC. Full variable domain (rest looked up from reference TRBV19 and TRBJ2-1): DGGITQSPKYLFRKEGQNVTLSCEQNLNHDAMYWYRQDPGQGLRLIYYSQIVNDFQKGDIAEGYSVSREKKESFPLTVTSAQKNPTAFYLCASSIPWGDNEQFFGPGTRLTVL.

The J gene is TRBJ1-5, the V gene TRBV11-2, with unresolved D. The CDR3 spans 14 residues. V lost 3 bases and J 4 bases, leaving 10 bases between the germline ends. CDR1 is SGHAT and CDR2 is FQNNGV in the germline V gene. The DNA of the CDR3 is TGTGCCAGCAGCTTGTCTCCCAGGAATCAGCCCCAGCATTTT. Its translation is CASSLSPRNQPQHF.

V gene TRBV29-1 combines with J gene TRBJ2-1; 8 bases match TRBD2. Germline CDR1 SQVTM, CDR2 ANQGSEA. After removal of 1 base from V and 2 bases from J, the junction contained 7 bases not matched to a gene. The CDR3 is 16 amino acids. The CDR3 here is CSVEGLGSGTYNEQFF. In DNA, the CDR3 is TGCAGCGTTGAAGGGCTGGGTAGCGGGACCTACAATGAGCAGTTCTTC.

The chain combines TRBV5-4 with TRBJ2-5, with 8 nucleotides matching TRBD2. Germline V gene sequence: CDR1 SGHNT, CDR2 YYREEE (reference sequence). There are 17 residues in the CDR3. V lost 4 bases to trimming and J lost 5 bases; unmatched junction nucleotides: 16. The CDR3 reads CASSVPGLGSGGETQYF. CDR3 nucleotides: TGTGCCAGCAGCGTCCCGGGACTAGGCTCGGGAGGCGAGACCCAGTACTTC. Full variable domain (missing parts from reference TRBV5-4 and TRBJ2-5): ETGVTQSPTHLIKTRGQQVTLRCSSQSGHNTVSWYQQALGQGPQFIFQYYREEENGRGNFPPRFSGLQFPNYSSELNVNALELDDSALYLCASSVPGLGSGGETQYFGPGTRLLVL.

The V and J genes are TRBV28 and TRBJ1-2; weak D call: TRBD1 (6 bases). The CDR3 runs 13 residues. Germline loops: CDR1 MDHEN, CDR2 SYDVKM. V was shortened by 9 bases and J by 4 bases, with 15 bases between the two germline ends. The CDR3 sequence is CASFQGLGYGYTF. The CDR3 bases are TGTGCCAGTTTTCAGGGGCTCGGCTATGGCTACACCTTC.

Only a few counts were recorded for this clone. V usage is TRBV2 and J usage is TRBJ2-7, with D uncertain. The CDR3 is made up of 14 amino acids. Germline CDR1 reads SNHLY; CDR2 reads FYNNEI. Trimming took 2 bases from V and 0 from J, leaving 8 bases between them. The CDR3 here is CASSEQELSYEQYF. CDR3 nucleotides: TGTGCCAGCAGTGAACAGGAGCTCTCCTACGAGCAGTACTTC.

The CDR3 spells CASSQATGTRGEQYF. The CDR3 DNA reads TGTGCCAGCAGCCAAGCGACAGGAACTCGGGGCGAGCAGTACTTC. The chain employs TRBV4-2 and TRBJ2-7; D might be TRBD1 (6 bases). Trimming removed 1 base from V and 6 bases from J, with 16 bases in between. Germline V gene sequence: CDR1 LGHNA, CDR2 YNFKEQ. There are 15 residues in the CDR3.

This chain links TRBV5-1 with TRBJ1-1, with D maybe TRBD1 (6 bases). Germline V lookup: CDR1 SGHRS, CDR2 YFSETQ. V was cut by 1 base and J by 5 bases, with 12 bases left in between. The CDR3 is 14 residues long. CDR3 loop: CASSLQGMVTEAFF. CDR3 sequence (DNA): TGCGCCAGCAGCTTGCAGGGGATGGTTACTGAAGCTTTCTTT. The variable domain in full, completed from reference TRBV5-1 and TRBJ1-1, reads KAGVTQTPRYLIKTRGQQVTLSCSPISGHRSVSWYQQTPGQGLQFLFEYFSETQRNKGNFPGRFSGRQFSNSRSEMNVSTLELGDSALYLCASSLQGMVTEAFFGQGTRLTVV.

About this clone: A junction boundary mismatches the germline segment, possibly from a read error. The chain uses TRBV9 and TRBJ1-2, with TRBD1 as a possible D gene (5 bases). CDR1 SGDLS and CDR2 YYNGEE come from the germline V gene. The CDR3 runs 13 residues. The CDR3 loop reads CANSVAPGDGYTF. The CDR3 DNA sequence: TGTGCCAACAGCGTAGCCCCCGGGGACGGCTACACCTTC.

The chain joins TRBV10-3 to TRBJ2-7, with D perhaps TRBD1 (6 bases). The CDR3 contains 12 residues. The germline V gene encodes CDR1 ENHRY and CDR2 SYGVKD. Trimming stripped 6 bases from V and 2 bases from J, with 8 bases between. CDR3 sequence reads: CAIRDSPYEQYF. The CDR3 DNA sequence: TGTGCCATCAGGGACAGTCCCTACGAGCAGTACTTC.

V is TRBV30 and J is TRBJ2-5; the D gene could be TRBD1 or TRBD2 (7 bases each). Trimming removed 0 bases at V and 9 bases at J, with 20 bases between. The CDR3 totals 15 residues. In germline, CDR1 is GTSNPN, CDR2 SVGIG (reference sequence). Written as DNA, the CDR3 is TGTGCCTGGAGTGTACCCGACAGGGAGGGGGGGGCCCAGTACTTC. This encodes CAWSVPDREGGAQYF.

V usage is TRBV4-1 and J usage is TRBJ2-1, with D maybe TRBD1 (5 bases). Germline-derived CDR1 and CDR2 are MGHRA and YSYEKL. Trimming removed 5 bases from V and 9 bases from J, with 17 bases in between. This CDR3 comprises 14 residues. The DNA for the CDR3 is TGCGCCAGCAGCTATAACCTGGGGCCTATTGAGCAGTTCTTC. This sequence encodes CASSYNLGPIEQFF.

The chain carries TRBV10-1 and TRBJ2-2; no clear D gene. This CDR3 comprises 14 residues. The V gene lost 4 bases and the J gene lost 0 bases, with 6 bases spanning the gap. The germline V gene encodes CDR1 WNHNN and CDR2 SYGVQD (reference sequence). Here the CDR3 DNA reads TGCGCCAGCAGTGCGGGCCCGAACACCGGGGAGCTGTTTTTT. It yields the protein CASSAGPNTGELFF.

This clone was seen a few times. The chain couples TRBV18 to TRBJ1-3; D not resolved. Germline values: CDR1 KGHSH, CDR2 LQKENI. This CDR3 is 13 amino acids long. Trimming cost V 5 bases and J 0 bases, with 5 bases left between them. The CDR3 DNA reads TGTGCCAGCTCAACCAACTCTGGAAACACCATATATTTT. Its protein product is CASSTNSGNTIYF.

In its sample, this clone was seen a few times. The chain has TRBV2 and TRBJ2-7; TRBD1 matches 8 bases. V was clipped by 7 bases and J by 4 bases; unmatched bases: 9. Per the germline V gene, CDR1 is SNHLY and CDR2 is FYNNEI. The CDR3 has 14 amino acids. The CDR3 nucleotides read TGTGCCAGCACCCGTCCAGGGGGCTTGTACGAGCAGTACTTC. Translated, it gives CASTRPGGLYEQYF. Filled out from reference TRBV2 and TRBJ2-7, the complete variable domain reads EPEVTQTPSHQVTQMGQEVILRCVPISNHLYFYWYRQILGQKVEFLVSFYNNEISEKSEIFDDQFSVERPDGSNFTLKIRSTKLEDSAMYFCASTRPGGLYEQYFGPGTRLTVT.

The chain has TRBV5-1 and TRBJ2-7; D not certain. This CDR3 region has 14 residues. Germline-derived CDR1 and CDR2 are SGHRS and YFSETQ. The V end was cut by 2 bases, the J end by 1 base, with 10 bases between. The CDR3 nucleotides are TGCGCCAGCAGCTTTACAAGCGTATCCTACGAGCAGTACTTC. Translating gives CASSFTSVSYEQYF.

This sequence joins TRBV29-1 and TRBJ1-2; D call uncertain. Trimming pared 4 bases from V and 2 bases from J, leaving 2 bases between. The CDR3 contains 10 residues. Germline CDR1 reads SQVTM; CDR2 reads ANQGSEA. The DNA of the CDR3 is TGCAGCGTTGCCAACTATGGCTACACCTTC. This encodes CSVANYGYTF.

The chain uses TRBV7-8 and TRBJ1-1; a possible D gene is TRBD1 (6 bases). V was trimmed by 5 bases and J by 6 bases, leaving 16 bases between them. This CDR3 region has 14 residues. Per germline, CDR1 SGHVS and CDR2 FQNEAQ. The CDR3 DNA sequence: TGTGCCAGCAGCATAACCGGGACATCCTCTGAAGCTTTCTTT. This gives the protein CASSITGTSSEAFF.

The rearrangement uses TRBV27 and TRBJ2-7, with a possible D match to TRBD1 (5 bases). Trimming took 2 bases from V and 3 from J, leaving 23 bases between them. From germline, CDR1 is MNHEY and CDR2 SMNVEV (reference sequence). This CDR3 has 18 amino acids. CDR3 sequence: CASSLTVLDSLPHYEQYF. CDR3 nucleotide sequence: TGTGCCAGCAGTTTAACGGTTCTCGACAGTCTACCTCACTACGAGCAGTACTTC.

A few counts support this clone. The chain employs TRBV5-1 and TRBJ2-7, with D uncertain. Germline V CDR1 and CDR2: SGHRS, YFSETQ. The CDR3 has 12 residues. Trimming cost V 1 base and J 5 bases, with 7 bases left between them. CDR3 DNA sequence: TGCGCCAGCAGCTTGTGGTCAGACGAGCAGTACTTC. This sequence encodes CASSLWSDEQYF. The full variable domain, completed using reference TRBV5-1 and TRBJ2-7, is KAGVTQTPRYLIKTRGQQVTLSCSPISGHRSVSWYQQTPGQGLQFLFEYFSETQRNKGNFPGRFSGRQFSNSRSEMNVSTLELGDSALYLCASSLWSDEQYFGPGTRLTVT.

The chain recombines TRBV6-1 with TRBJ2-1, with D possibly TRBD2 on 5 matching bases. Germline lookup yields CDR1 MNHNS and CDR2 SASEGT. The CDR3 is made up of 15 amino acids. Trimming removed 1 base at V and 5 bases at J, with 12 bases between. The CDR3 reads CASSEGVSADNEQFF. The CDR3 DNA sequence: TGTGCCAGCAGTGAAGGAGTTAGCGCCGACAATGAGCAGTTCTTC.